Each of the 32 T cell receptor beta chains below was sequenced from the same sample in a study of blood T cell repertoires in COVID-19. TCRdb's table, derived via immunoSEQ multiplex PCR, lists solely in-frame clones and lacks some. The sample lists under 100,000 clones, 82% seen once, with less than 11% in the top ten. The sequenced sample was peripheral blood. The receptors were sampled from a man in his 60s with acute or convalescent COVID-19.

This chain uses TRBV9 with TRBJ1-3; 8 positions match TRBD1. Germline V lookup: CDR1 SGDLS, CDR2 YYNGEE. Unmatched junction bases numbered 5, after V lost 3 bases and J lost 0 bases. This CDR3 spans 16 amino acids. CDR3 residues: CASSATGGSSGNTIYF. Here the CDR3 DNA reads TGTGCCAGCAGCGCCACAGGGGGAAGCTCTGGAAACACCATATATTTT.

The chain carries TRBV18 and TRBJ2-1; 7 bases are shared with TRBD2. Germline loops: CDR1 KGHSH, CDR2 LQKENI. J was trimmed by 4 bases and V by 1 base; bases with no gene match: 7. This CDR3 has 16 residues. The CDR3 protein is CASSPLSGEPYNEQFF. The CDR3, as DNA: TGTGCCAGCTCACCACTCAGCGGGGAGCCATACAATGAGCAGTTCTTC. Complete variable domain (other parts from reference TRBV18 and TRBJ2-1): NAGVMQNPRHLVRRRGQEARLRCSPMKGHSHVYWYRQLPEEGLKFMVYLQKENIIDESGMPKERFSAEFPKEGPSILRIQQVVRGDSAAYFCASSPLSGEPYNEQFFGPGTRLTVL.

The chain links TRBV6-5 to TRBJ1-1; no definite D call. Germline-derived CDR1 and CDR2 are MNHEY and SVGAGI. The CDR3 runs to 13 residues. Deletions cut 6 bases from V and 1 base from J, with 9 bases between. The CDR3 here is CASSLLGNTEAFF. The DNA of the CDR3 is TGTGCCAGCAGCCTCCTCGGGAACACTGAAGCTTTCTTT.

The CDR3 loop reads CASRDLSGLFF. The CDR3 DNA is TGTGCCAGCAGGGACTTATCGGGGCTGTTTTTT. The chain combines TRBV6-6 with TRBJ1-4; D not certain. V dropped 6 bases and J dropped 14 bases, with 13 bases sitting between them. Germline assignment: CDR1 MNHNY and CDR2 SVGAGI (reference sequence). The CDR3 has 11 amino acids.

The chain carries TRBV5-8 and TRBJ1-2; D not resolved. Germline CDR1 SGHTS, CDR2 YDEGEE. CDR3 length: 14 amino acids. Between the trimmed V and J ends, which lost 0 bases and 2 bases, there was a span of 8 bases. The CDR3 loop is CASSLGAGNYGYTF. The DNA for the CDR3 is TGTGCCAGCAGCTTGGGAGCGGGGAACTATGGCTACACCTTC.

J is TRBJ1-5 and V is TRBV2, with D possibly matching TRBD1 (5 bases). V was cut by 2 bases and J by 5 bases, with 13 bases left in between. Germline assignment: CDR1 SNHLY and CDR2 FYNNEI. This CDR3 region has 15 residues. CDR3 protein: CASSEWGEGHQPQHF. The CDR3 DNA is TGTGCCAGCAGTGAATGGGGGGAGGGACATCAGCCCCAGCATTTT.

V usage is TRBV5-1 and J usage is TRBJ1-2; 8 bases line up with TRBD1. Germline CDR1 is SGHRS and CDR2 is YFSETQ. The CDR3 extends over 12 amino acids. The ends lost 4 bases at V and 8 bases at J; junction bases unmatched: 4. This CDR3 reads CASSDGQGGYTF. The CDR3 region has the DNA TGCGCCAGCAGCGACGGACAGGGAGGCTACACCTTC.

DNA for the CDR3: TGTGCCAGCAGCTTAGTAATAAATTCTGAGCAGTTCTTC. As protein: CASSLVINSEQFF. This chain connects TRBV7-2 to TRBJ2-1; no firm D call. The CDR3 is 13 amino acids. Trimming took off 1 base at V and 9 bases at J, with 10 bases between the two ends. Germline assignment: CDR1 SGHTA and CDR2 FQGNSA.

Details on this clone: Since the CDR3 does not end with the conserved phenylalanine or tryptophan, this likely comes from a read error. The limits of the CDR3 on the DNA are not certain, so only TCRdb's listed CDR3 is given. The gene calls are TRBV6-6 and TRBJ2-7; the table's D call of TRBD2 was not tested on the DNA. Germline values: CDR1 MNHNY, CDR2 SVGAGI (reference sequence). The CDR3 extends over 13 residues, inclusive of both ends. The CDR3: CASSSYPLVGLSL.

This chain uses TRBV4-1 with TRBJ2-2; D is perhaps TRBD1 (6 bases). The germline V gene encodes CDR1 MGHRA and CDR2 YSYEKL. V was clipped by 4 bases and J by 4 bases, with 16 bases between them. The CDR3 length is 16 residues. In nucleotides, the CDR3 is TGCGCCAGCAGCCCTTTAGGGACACGGACCACCGGGGAGCTGTTTTTT. It encodes CASSPLGTRTTGELFF.

This clone was detected only once. The chain links TRBV20-1 to TRBJ2-5, with D perhaps matching TRBD2 (5 bases). This CDR3 is built from 11 residues. V was shortened by 6 bases and J by 5 bases, with 10 bases between the two germline ends. Germline loops: CDR1 DFQATT, CDR2 SNEGSKA (reference sequence). As DNA, the CDR3 is TGCAGTGCCCCCTCGGGGGAGACCCAGTACTTC. Encoded protein: CSAPSGETQYF.

This rearrangement joins TRBV7-2 to TRBJ1-3; D is ambiguous. Germline assignment: CDR1 SGHTA and CDR2 FQGNSA. The CDR3 sequence is 13 residues long. Trimming left V 8 bases short and J 4 bases short, with 12 bases between. CDR3 sequence reads: CASGRFTGNTIYF. CDR3 sequence (DNA): TGTGCCAGCGGGAGGTTCACAGGAAACACCATATATTTT.

This sequence joins TRBV5-1 and TRBJ2-1; D might be TRBD2 (6 bases). This CDR3 is 14 amino acids long. V lost 4 bases, J lost 9 bases, and 17 bases lay in between. Per germline, CDR1 SGHRS and CDR2 YFSETQ. CDR3 sequence reads: CASSPGLQRGEQFF. CDR3 in DNA: TGCGCCAGCAGCCCGGGACTCCAGAGGGGTGAGCAGTTCTTC.

The V and J genes are TRBV24-1 and TRBJ2-1; a weak D match, TRBD1 (6 bases). Germline V gene lookup returns CDR1 KGHDR and CDR2 SFDVKD. The CDR3 consists of 12 residues. V was shortened by 4 bases and J by 7 bases, with 7 bases between the two germline ends. CDR3 sequence (DNA): TGTGCCACCAGTGAAGGACAGAATGAGCAGTTCTTC. Translation: CATSEGQNEQFF.

DNA of the CDR3: TGTGCCAGCAGTTTACGAGTTATGAACACTGAAGCTTTCTTT. Encoded protein: CASSLRVMNTEAFF. The gene calls are TRBV27 and TRBJ1-1; no clear D gene. Germline V CDR1 and CDR2: MNHEY, SMNVEV (reference sequence). Trimming took off 2 bases at V and 0 bases at J, with 7 bases between the two ends. The CDR3 length is 14 residues.

The V call is TRBV28, the J call TRBJ1-4; unclear D gene. The CDR3 spans 14 residues. Germline V gives CDR1 MDHEN, CDR2 SYDVKM. Trimming took 2 bases from V and 4 from J, leaving 8 bases between them. The CDR3 here is CASSLGQSNEKLFF. The CDR3 nucleotides are TGTGCCAGCAGTTTAGGGCAGAGTAATGAAAAACTGTTTTTT.

The chain joins TRBV19 to TRBJ2-3, with 8 positions matching TRBD1. This CDR3 spans 16 amino acids. Trimming removed 5 bases from V and 4 bases from J; junction bases left unmatched: 11. Looked up from germline, CDR1 is LNHDA and CDR2 is SQIVND (reference sequence). Here the CDR3 reads CASSSSGQGWPDTQYF. In DNA, the CDR3 is TGTGCCAGTAGTTCGTCCGGACAGGGCTGGCCAGATACGCAGTATTTT.

This chain connects TRBV19 to TRBJ1-5; 8 positions match TRBD1. The junction had 4 bases not matched to a gene; V was cut back by 5 bases and J by 1 base. The CDR3 sequence is 15 residues long. CDR1 and CDR2 (germline): LNHDA, SQIVND (reference sequence). CDR3: CASSPTGESNQPQHF. The CDR3 DNA reads as TGTGCCAGTAGTCCGACAGGGGAAAGCAATCAGCCCCAGCATTTT.

V gene TRBV6-5 combines with J gene TRBJ1-5; 8 positions agree with TRBD1. Unmatched junction bases numbered 9, after V lost 6 bases and J lost 8 bases. Per germline, CDR1 MNHEY and CDR2 SVGAGI. This CDR3 spans 14 amino acids. The CDR3 nucleotides read TGTGCCAGCAGCAGACAGGGGTTTTCGAAGCCCCAGCATTTT. Its translation is CASSRQGFSKPQHF.

The rearrangement links TRBV28 to TRBJ1-2; D gene unclear. The CDR3 runs 11 residues. V was clipped by 6 bases and J by 7 bases, with 9 bases between them. Per germline, CDR1 MDHEN and CDR2 SYDVKM. The CDR3 DNA reads as TGTGCCAGCAGACGGGGTACTGGCTACACCTTC. It translates to CASRRGTGYTF.

This chain connects TRBV9 to TRBJ2-3, with unresolved D. The germline V gene encodes CDR1 SGDLS and CDR2 YYNGEE. Trimming took off 4 bases at V and 4 bases at J, with 16 bases between the two ends. The CDR3 covers 15 residues. Here the CDR3 DNA reads TGTGCCAGCAGCTCTTTCTGGTCGCCGGCAGATACGCAGTATTTT. Residues: CASSSFWSPADTQYF.

V is TRBV15 and J is TRBJ2-5; weak D call: TRBD1 (5 bases). CDR1 is LNHNV and CDR2 is YYDKDF in the germline V gene (reference sequence). Trimming cost V 3 bases and J 2 bases, with 13 bases left between them. CDR3 length: 15 residues. The DNA of the CDR3 is TGTGCCACCAGCAGCCCGCAGGGCAGGCAAGAGACCCAGTACTTC. Its translation is CATSSPQGRQETQYF.

Turning to this clone: This specimen includes other DNA sequences encoding the same CDR3. V is TRBV5-1 and J is TRBJ1-5, with D possibly TRBD1 on 5 matching bases. Germline assignment: CDR1 SGHRS and CDR2 YFSETQ. Trimming took 0 bases from V and 3 from J, leaving 13 bases between them. The CDR3 is 16 amino acids. Here the CDR3 reads CASSLGGTESNQPQHF. The CDR3 nucleotides are TGCGCCAGCAGCTTGGGCGGGACGGAATCCAATCAGCCCCAGCATTTT.

This rearrangement joins TRBV19 to TRBJ1-5; D is perhaps TRBD1 (6 bases). Trimming shortened V by 6 bases and J by 9 bases, and 15 bases separated the two germline ends. This CDR3 is 13 amino acids long. Germline CDR1 reads LNHDA; CDR2 reads SQIVND (reference sequence). CDR3 sequence: CASRSGGFTPQHF. DNA of the CDR3: TGTGCCAGTAGAAGTGGGGGCTTCACGCCCCAGCATTTT.

CDR3 nucleotides: TGTGCCAGCAGCTTAATCCTACCGAACACCGGGGAGCTGTTTTTT. Its translation is CASSLILPNTGELFF. The rearrangement uses TRBV7-2 and TRBJ2-2; D unresolved. The CDR3 spans 15 residues. V was trimmed by 2 bases and J by 0 bases, leaving 7 bases between them. Germline values: CDR1 SGHTA, CDR2 FQGNSA.

The rearrangement uses TRBV7-2 and TRBJ2-2; maybe TRBD2 (6 bases). Trimming removed 7 bases at V and 5 bases at J, with 17 bases between. The CDR3 runs 15 residues. CDR1 SGHTA and CDR2 FQGNSA come from the germline V gene. In DNA form, the CDR3 reads TGTGCCAGCACTCTAGGGTGGCTAGCGACCGGGGAGCTGTTTTTT. Its protein product is CASTLGWLATGELFF.

This clone was counted once. The chain carries TRBV7-9 and TRBJ1-5; 8 bases agree with TRBD1. The CDR3 sequence is 15 residues long. The germline V gene has CDR1 SEHNR and CDR2 FQNEAQ (reference sequence). J lost 6 bases, V lost 1 base, and 5 bases had no gene match. In nucleotides, the CDR3 is TGTGCCAGCAGCTTAGTCGGACAGGGTCCTCAGCCCCAGCATTTT. It codes for CASSLVGQGPQPQHF.

This clone was detected only a few times. The J gene is TRBJ2-5, the V gene TRBV6-1, with 8 bases that match TRBD2. CDR3 length: 16 residues. Germline-derived CDR1 and CDR2 are MNHNS and SASEGT. V lost 2 bases and J lost 2; bases outside the gene matches: 7. CDR3 region: CASSEQFSGIQETQYF. The CDR3 DNA reads TGTGCCAGCAGTGAACAGTTTAGCGGGATACAAGAGACCCAGTACTTC.

V usage is TRBV3-1 (or the pseudogene TRBV3-2) and J usage is TRBJ2-3, with D perhaps TRBD2 (5 bases). The CDR3 runs to 14 residues. Deletions cut 4 bases from V and 3 bases from J, with 11 bases between. Germline CDR1 and CDR2: LGHDT and YNNKEL (reference sequence). The CDR3 region is CASSRGGRTDTQYF. In DNA, the CDR3 is TGTGCCAGCAGCCGAGGAGGACGGACAGATACGCAGTATTTT.

The CDR3 DNA is TGTGCCAGCAGCCGGAGCGGGAGCTACAATGAGCAGTTCTTC. Protein: CASSRSGSYNEQFF. V gene TRBV28 combines with J gene TRBJ2-1; TRBD2 agrees at 8 bases. Germline lookup yields CDR1 MDHEN and CDR2 SYDVKM. J lost 3 bases, V lost 6 bases, and 4 bases had no gene match. This CDR3 is 14 amino acids long.

This chain uses TRBV19 with TRBJ1-2, with D perhaps TRBD1 (6 bases). Trimming stripped 6 bases from V and 5 bases from J, with 22 bases between. This CDR3 comprises 16 residues. Germline V gene lookup returns CDR1 LNHDA and CDR2 SQIVND (reference sequence). CDR3 in DNA: TGTGCCAGTAGCCCCGGGGCTGGGACACTCCTATATGGCTACACCTTC. Protein: CASSPGAGTLLYGYTF.

V and J are TRBV9 and TRBJ1-2, with D perhaps TRBD1 (6 bases). The CDR3 is made up of 15 amino acids. Germline values: CDR1 SGDLS, CDR2 YYNGEE. With 4 bases removed from V and 1 base from J, the gap between germline ends came to 14 bases. The CDR3 reads CASSKAGTFNYGYTF. CDR3 nucleotides: TGTGCCAGCAGCAAGGCCGGGACATTTAACTATGGCTACACCTTC.